The 12 T cell receptor beta chains below all came from one sample that was sequenced in a study of blood T cell repertoires in COVID-19. The repertoire was sequenced with immunoSEQ multiplex PCR; TCRdb's copy has only in-frame clones and lacks some. The sample lists about 270,000 clones, about 76% occurring once. Sequencing was done on a sample of peripheral blood. The receptors here all came from an older woman with active or convalescent COVID-19.

CDR3 sequence reads: CASSGPGQRSPPSTDTQYF. The CDR3 region has the DNA TGTGCCAGCAGCGGACCGGGACAGCGAAGTCCCCCAAGCACAGATACGCAGTATTTT. V usage is TRBV7-9 and J usage is TRBJ2-3; 7 nucleotides align to TRBD1. The CDR3 consists of 19 residues. In germline, CDR1 is SEHNR, CDR2 FQNEAQ (reference sequence). The J segment lost 0 bases and the V segment lost 5 bases, leaving 17 bases of the junction unmatched.

The CDR3 protein is CASSYSERGQETQYF. CDR3 bases: TGTGCCAGCAGTTACTCCGAGCGCGGCCAAGAGACCCAGTACTTC. The chain combines TRBV6-5 with TRBJ2-5, with D uncertain. From germline, CDR1 is MNHEY and CDR2 SVGAGI. Trimming removed 0 bases at V and 1 base at J, with 9 bases between. This CDR3 region has 15 residues.

V gene TRBV19 combines with J gene TRBJ1-2; 7 nucleotides align to TRBD1. After removal of 5 bases from V and 4 bases from J, the junction contained 25 bases not matched to a gene. Looked up from germline, CDR1 is LNHDA and CDR2 is SQIVND (reference sequence). The CDR3 runs to 20 residues. This CDR3 reads CASSSTGSGVSTNLSYGYTF. CDR3 coding DNA: TGTGCCAGTAGTTCGACAGGGTCAGGAGTGTCCACAAATCTCTCCTATGGCTACACCTTC.

The rearrangement links TRBV5-1 to TRBJ2-2; possibly TRBD1 for D (5 bases). In germline, CDR1 is SGHRS, CDR2 YFSETQ. The CDR3 is made up of 16 amino acids. Deletions cut 3 bases from V and 3 bases from J, with 15 bases between. In DNA, the CDR3 is TGCGCCAGCAGCTATACAGGCCCGAGAGACACCGGGGAGCTGTTTTTT. Protein sequence: CASSYTGPRDTGELFF.

The genes are TRBV11-3 and TRBJ1-1; D gene ambiguous. CDR1 and CDR2 (germline): SGHNT, YENEEA. V was pared by 2 bases and J by 5 bases, with 9 bases between. This CDR3 is 13 amino acids long. For the CDR3, the DNA is TGTGCCAGCAGCTTACTAGGAGAGACTGAAGCTTTCTTT. This translates into CASSLLGETEAFF.

V and J are TRBV5-6 and TRBJ1-6, with a possible D match to TRBD1 (5 bases). Germline V gene data show CDR1 as SGHDT and CDR2 as YYEEEE. The CDR3 extends over 14 amino acids. The V end lost 4 bases, the J end lost 7 bases, and 12 bases lay between the germline ends. The CDR3 region has the DNA TGTGCCAGCAGCGTGGGACGGGAGAATTCACCCCTCCACTTT. Protein product: CASSVGRENSPLHF.

In DNA, the CDR3 is TGTGCCAGCAACCAAGAGGGCGATCCCTACGAGCAGTACTTC. Translation gives CASNQEGDPYEQYF. The chain combines TRBV28 with TRBJ2-7; D is possibly TRBD2 (5 bases). Germline CDR1 MDHEN, CDR2 SYDVKM. The CDR3 covers 14 residues. Trimming took off 7 bases at V and 2 bases at J, with 15 bases between the two ends.

The chain is built from TRBV9 and TRBJ1-3; TRBD1 matches 8 bases. Germline V gene lookup returns CDR1 SGDLS and CDR2 YYNGEE. Trimming cost V 4 bases and J 0 bases; bases outside gene matches: 9. The CDR3 runs to 17 residues. The CDR3 sequence: CASSPGQATSSGNTIYF. The CDR3 DNA reads TGTGCCAGCAGCCCGGGACAGGCGACAAGCTCTGGAAACACCATATATTTT.

This clone was detected only a few times. The rearrangement links TRBV7-9 to TRBJ2-7; 7 bases are shared with TRBD1. The CDR3 consists of 15 residues. The germline V gene encodes CDR1 SEHNR and CDR2 FQNEAQ (reference sequence). V lost 4 bases and J lost 0; bases outside the gene matches: 6. The CDR3 nucleotides read TGTGCCAGCAGCTCTCAGGGGGTACTCTCCTACGAGCAGTACTTC. It specifies CASSSQGVLSYEQYF.

The V gene is TRBV27, the J gene TRBJ2-1; 10 nucleotides line up with TRBD1. CDR1 is MNHEY and CDR2 is SMNVEV in the germline V gene (reference sequence). Trimming took 6 bases from V and 2 from J; bases not matched to a gene: 7. The CDR3 is 16 amino acids. CDR3: CASRSRDRGTYNEQFF. The CDR3 DNA is TGTGCCAGCAGAAGCCGGGACAGGGGCACCTACAATGAGCAGTTCTTC.

The chain recombines TRBV14 with TRBJ2-7; TRBD1 matches 7 bases. Germline CDR1 reads SGHDN; CDR2 reads FVKESK. V was pared by 6 bases and J by 7 bases, with 12 bases of the junction left unmatched. The CDR3 is 14 amino acids. CDR3 sequence (DNA): TGTGCCAGCAGTCGACCGGGACAGAGGTCGGAGCAGTACTTC. Amino acid sequence: CASSRPGQRSEQYF.

The J gene is TRBJ2-3, the V gene TRBV11-2; TRBD2 agrees at 8 bases. CDR1 and CDR2 (germline): SGHAT, FQNNGV. This CDR3 contains 15 residues. J lost 8 bases, V lost 6 bases, and 13 bases had no gene match. CDR3 sequence reads: CASSPGLASWTTQYF. CDR3 nucleotide sequence: TGTGCCAGCAGTCCAGGACTAGCTTCGTGGACTACGCAGTATTTT.